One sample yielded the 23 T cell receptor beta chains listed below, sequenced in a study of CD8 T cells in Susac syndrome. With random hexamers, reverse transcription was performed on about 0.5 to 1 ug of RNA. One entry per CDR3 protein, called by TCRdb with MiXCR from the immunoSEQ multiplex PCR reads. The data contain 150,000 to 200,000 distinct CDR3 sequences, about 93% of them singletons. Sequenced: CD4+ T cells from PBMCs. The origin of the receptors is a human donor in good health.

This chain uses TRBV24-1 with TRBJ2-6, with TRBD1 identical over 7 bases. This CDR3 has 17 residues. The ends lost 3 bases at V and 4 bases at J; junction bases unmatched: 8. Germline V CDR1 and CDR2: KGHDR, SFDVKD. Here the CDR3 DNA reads TGTGCCACCAGTGATAAGGGACAGTTAGAGGGGGCCAACGTCCTGACTTTC. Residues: CATSDKGQLEGANVLTF.

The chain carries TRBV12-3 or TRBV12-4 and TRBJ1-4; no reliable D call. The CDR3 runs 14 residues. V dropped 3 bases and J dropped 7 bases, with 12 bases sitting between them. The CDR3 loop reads CASSFSPPTEKLFF. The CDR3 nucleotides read TGTGCCAGCAGTTTTAGCCCCCCGACTGAAAAACTGTTTTTT.

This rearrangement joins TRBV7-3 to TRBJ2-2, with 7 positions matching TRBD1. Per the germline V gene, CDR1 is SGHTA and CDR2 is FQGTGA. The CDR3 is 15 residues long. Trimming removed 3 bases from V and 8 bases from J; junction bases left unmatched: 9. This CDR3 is CASSFTRDRAGELFF. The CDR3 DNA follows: TGTGCCAGCAGCTTTACCCGGGACAGAGCGGGGGAGCTGTTTTTT.

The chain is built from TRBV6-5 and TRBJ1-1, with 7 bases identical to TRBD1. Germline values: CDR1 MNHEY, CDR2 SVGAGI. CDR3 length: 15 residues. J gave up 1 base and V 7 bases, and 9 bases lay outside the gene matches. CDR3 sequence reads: CASNGFDRANTEAFF. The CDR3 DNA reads TGTGCCAGCAATGGGTTTGACAGGGCGAACACTGAAGCTTTCTTT.

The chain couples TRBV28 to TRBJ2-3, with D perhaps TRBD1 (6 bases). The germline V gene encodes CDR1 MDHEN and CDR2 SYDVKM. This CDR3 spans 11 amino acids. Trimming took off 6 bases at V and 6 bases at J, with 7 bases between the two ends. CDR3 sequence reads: CASRDRDTQYF. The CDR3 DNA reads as TGTGCCAGCAGAGACAGGGATACGCAGTATTTT.

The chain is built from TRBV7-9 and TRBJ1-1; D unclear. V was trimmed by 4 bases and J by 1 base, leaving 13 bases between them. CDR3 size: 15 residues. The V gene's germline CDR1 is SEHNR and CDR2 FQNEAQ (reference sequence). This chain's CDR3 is CASSSLGWGNTEAFF. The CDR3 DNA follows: TGTGCCAGCAGCTCCTTAGGATGGGGGAACACTGAAGCTTTCTTT.

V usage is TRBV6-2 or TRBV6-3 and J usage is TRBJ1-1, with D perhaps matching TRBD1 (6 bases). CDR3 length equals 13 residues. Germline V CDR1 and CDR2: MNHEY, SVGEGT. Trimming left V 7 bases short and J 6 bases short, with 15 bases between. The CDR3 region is CASIEGGIAEAFF. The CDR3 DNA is TGTGCCAGCATCGAGGGGGGCATAGCTGAAGCTTTCTTT.

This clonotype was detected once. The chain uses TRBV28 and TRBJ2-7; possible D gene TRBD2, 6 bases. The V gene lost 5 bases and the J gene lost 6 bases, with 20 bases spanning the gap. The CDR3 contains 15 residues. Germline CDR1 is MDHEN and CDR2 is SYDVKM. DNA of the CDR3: TGTGCCAGCAGTCCCGGGGGAGCGGGTTCGGTCGAGCAGTACTTC. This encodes CASSPGGAGSVEQYF.

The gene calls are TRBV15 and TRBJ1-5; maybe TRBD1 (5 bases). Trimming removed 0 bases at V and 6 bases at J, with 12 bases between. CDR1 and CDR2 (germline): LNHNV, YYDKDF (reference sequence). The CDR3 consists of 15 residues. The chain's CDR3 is CATSRDKGVGQPQHF. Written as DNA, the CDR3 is TGTGCCACCAGCAGAGATAAAGGGGTGGGTCAGCCCCAGCATTTT.

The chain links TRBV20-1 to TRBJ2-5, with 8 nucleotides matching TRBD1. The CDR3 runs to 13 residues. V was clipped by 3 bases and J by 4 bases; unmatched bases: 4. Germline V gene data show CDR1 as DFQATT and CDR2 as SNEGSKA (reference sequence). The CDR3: CSARFRGRETQYF. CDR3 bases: TGCAGTGCTAGGTTCAGGGGGCGAGAGACCCAGTACTTC.

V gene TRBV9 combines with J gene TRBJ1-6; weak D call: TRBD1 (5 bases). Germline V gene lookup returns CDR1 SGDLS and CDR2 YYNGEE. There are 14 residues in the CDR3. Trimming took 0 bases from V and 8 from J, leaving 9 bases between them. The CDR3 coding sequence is TGTGCCAGCAGCGTAGCCAGGGTAGATTCACCCCTCCACTTT. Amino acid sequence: CASSVARVDSPLHF.

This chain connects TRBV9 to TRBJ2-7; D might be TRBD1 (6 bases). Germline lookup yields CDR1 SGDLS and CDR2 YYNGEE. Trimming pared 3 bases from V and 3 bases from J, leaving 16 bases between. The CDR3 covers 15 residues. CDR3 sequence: CASSATPGHLYEQYF. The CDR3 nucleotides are TGTGCCAGCAGCGCAACTCCGGGACACCTCTACGAGCAGTACTTC.

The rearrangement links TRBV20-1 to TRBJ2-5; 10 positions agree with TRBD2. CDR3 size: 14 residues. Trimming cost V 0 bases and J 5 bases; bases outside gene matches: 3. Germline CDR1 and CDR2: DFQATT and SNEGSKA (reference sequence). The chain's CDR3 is CSARDQRGGETQYF. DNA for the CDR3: TGCAGTGCTAGAGATCAGCGGGGGGGGGAGACCCAGTACTTC.

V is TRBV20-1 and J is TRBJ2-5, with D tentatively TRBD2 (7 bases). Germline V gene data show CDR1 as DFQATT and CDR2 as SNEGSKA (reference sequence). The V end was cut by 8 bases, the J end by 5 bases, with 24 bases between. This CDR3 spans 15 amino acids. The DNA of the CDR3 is TGCAGTTCAGGGGCGGCGAGCGGGGTAACGGAGACCCAGTACTTC. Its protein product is CSSGAASGVTETQYF.

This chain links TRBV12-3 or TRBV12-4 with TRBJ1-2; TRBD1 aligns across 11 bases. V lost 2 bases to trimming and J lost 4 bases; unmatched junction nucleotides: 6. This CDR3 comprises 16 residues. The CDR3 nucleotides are TGTGCCAGCAGTTTACTAGGCGGGACAGGGGGCTATGGCTACACCTTC. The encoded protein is CASSLLGGTGGYGYTF.

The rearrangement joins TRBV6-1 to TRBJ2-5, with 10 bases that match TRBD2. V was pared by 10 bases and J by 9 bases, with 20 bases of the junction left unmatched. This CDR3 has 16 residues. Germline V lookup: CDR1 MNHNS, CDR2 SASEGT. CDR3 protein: CATYLGLAGAPGAQYF. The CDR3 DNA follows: TGTGCCACCTACCTGGGGCTAGCGGGGGCCCCTGGGGCCCAGTACTTC.

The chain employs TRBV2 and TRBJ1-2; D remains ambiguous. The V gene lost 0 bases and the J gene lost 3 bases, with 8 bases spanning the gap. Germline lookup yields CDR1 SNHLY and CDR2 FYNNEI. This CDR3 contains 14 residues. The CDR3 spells CASSEARSDYGYTF. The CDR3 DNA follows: TGTGCCAGCAGTGAAGCTCGTTCTGACTATGGCTACACCTTC. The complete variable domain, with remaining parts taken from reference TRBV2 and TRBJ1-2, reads EPEVTQTPSHQVTQMGQEVILRCVPISNHLYFYWYRQILGQKVEFLVSFYNNEISEKSEIFDDQFSVERPDGSNFTLKIRSTKLEDSAMYFCASSEARSDYGYTFGSGTRLTVV.

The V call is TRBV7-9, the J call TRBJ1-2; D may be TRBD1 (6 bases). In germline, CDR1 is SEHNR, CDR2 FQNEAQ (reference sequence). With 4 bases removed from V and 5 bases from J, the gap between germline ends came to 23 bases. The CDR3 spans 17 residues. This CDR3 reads CASSSRTAVLMGYGYTF. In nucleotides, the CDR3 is TGTGCCAGCAGCTCCCGGACAGCGGTCCTGATGGGGTATGGCTACACCTTC.

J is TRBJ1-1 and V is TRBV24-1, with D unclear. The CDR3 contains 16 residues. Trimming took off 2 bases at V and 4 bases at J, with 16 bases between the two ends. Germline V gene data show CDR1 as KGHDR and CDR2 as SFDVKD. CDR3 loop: CATSDSYRTGVTEAFF. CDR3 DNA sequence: TGTGCCACCAGTGATTCTTATCGGACGGGCGTCACTGAAGCTTTCTTT.

CDR3 bases: TGTGCCAGTAGTCCCCGAATGGCAGGGGCCTACGAGCAGTACGTC. It yields the protein CASSPRMAGAYEQYV. This chain connects TRBV19 to TRBJ2-7, with D maybe TRBD1 (6 bases). The V end was cut by 5 bases, the J end by 2 bases, with 16 bases between. The CDR3 has 15 residues. CDR1 and CDR2 (germline): LNHDA, SQIVND (reference sequence).

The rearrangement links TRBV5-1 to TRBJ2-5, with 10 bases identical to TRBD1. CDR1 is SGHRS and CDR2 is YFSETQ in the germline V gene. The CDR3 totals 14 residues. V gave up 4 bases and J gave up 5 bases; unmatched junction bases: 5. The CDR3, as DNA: TGCGCCAGCAGCGTGGGACAGGGGCACGAGACCCAGTACTTC. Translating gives CASSVGQGHETQYF.

The CDR3 nucleotides read TGCAGCGTCGCCGATACAGGGCGCAACACTGAAGCTTTCTTT. Encoded protein: CSVADTGRNTEAFF. The V call is TRBV29-1, the J call TRBJ1-1; D may be TRBD1 (6 bases). CDR3 length equals 14 residues. Trimming left V 6 bases short and J 2 bases short, with 16 bases between. Germline V lookup: CDR1 SQVTM, CDR2 ANQGSEA.

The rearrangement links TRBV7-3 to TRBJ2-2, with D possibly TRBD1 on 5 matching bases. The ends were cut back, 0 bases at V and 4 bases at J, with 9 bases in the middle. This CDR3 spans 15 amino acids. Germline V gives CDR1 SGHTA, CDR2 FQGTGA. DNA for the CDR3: TGTGCCAGCAGCTTAACGAGGCAGGGCACCGGGGAGCTGTTTTTT. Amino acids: CASSLTRQGTGELFF.